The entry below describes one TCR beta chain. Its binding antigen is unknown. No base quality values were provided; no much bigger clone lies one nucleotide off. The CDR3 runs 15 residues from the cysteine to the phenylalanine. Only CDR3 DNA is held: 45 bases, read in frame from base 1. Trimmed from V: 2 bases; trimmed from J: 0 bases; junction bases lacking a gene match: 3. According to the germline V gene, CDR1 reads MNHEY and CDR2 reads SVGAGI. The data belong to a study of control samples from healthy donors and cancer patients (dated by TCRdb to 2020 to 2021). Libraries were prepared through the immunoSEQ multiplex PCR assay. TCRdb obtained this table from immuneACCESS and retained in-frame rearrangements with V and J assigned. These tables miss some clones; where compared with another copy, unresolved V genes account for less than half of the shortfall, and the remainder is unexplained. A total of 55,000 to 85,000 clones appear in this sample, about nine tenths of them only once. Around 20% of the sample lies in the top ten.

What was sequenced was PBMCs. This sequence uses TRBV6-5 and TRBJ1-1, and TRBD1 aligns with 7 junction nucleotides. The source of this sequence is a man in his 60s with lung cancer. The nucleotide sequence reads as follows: TGTGCCAGCAGTTACCTACAGGGGATGAACACTGAAGCTTTCTTT. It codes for CASSYLQGMNTEAFF.